This is a list of T cell receptor beta chains from one sample in a study of T cell changes during pregnancy in multiple sclerosis. Only in-frame clones appear in the TCRdb table, and some are missing; sequencing was by immunoSEQ multiplex PCR. Of approximately 69,000 clones listed, about 91% are singletons. The starting material was CD4+ T cells from peripheral blood mononuclear cells, obtained in the third trimester of pregnancy. The receptors were sampled from a female donor in good health, enrolled as a control in a pregnancy study. Each CDR3 is given with its conserved first and last residue. D genes are given only for firm matches. Rows may omit the clone size; those that give it use once, few, many or a size class.

v_gene	len	d_gene	abundance	j_gene	CDR3aa	CDR3nt
TRBV5-8	15	TRBD1	.	TRBJ1-4	CASSTWTGTNEKLFF	TGTGCCAGCAGCACGTGGACAGGGACGAATGAAAAACTGTTTTTT
TRBV4-2	15	.	.	TRBJ2-7	CASSQAGGATYEQYF	TGTGCCAGCAGCCAAGCGGGCGGGGCGACCTACGAGCAGTACTTC
TRBV23-1	18	.	.	TRBJ1-2	CASSTIQDSQPSNYGYTF	TGCGCCAGCAGTACAATTCAGGACAGTCAGCCTTCTAACTATGGCTACACCTTC
TRBV6-1	15	TRBD1	.	TRBJ1-4	CASSESPRGLEKLFF	TGTGCCAGCAGTGAAAGCCCCAGGGGGCTCGAAAAACTGTTTTTT
TRBV18	13	.	.	TRBJ2-7	CASSPTSGGSAYF	TGTGCCAGCTCACCTACCTCCGGCGGGTCAGCTTACTTC
TRBV18	13	TRBD1	.	TRBJ1-2	CASSPGTGGGYTF	TGTGCCAGCTCACCAGGGACAGGTGGTGGCTACACCTTC
TRBV2	12	.	.	TRBJ2-1	CASRRSYNEQFF	TGTGCCAGCAGGAGGTCCTACAATGAGCAGTTCTTC
TRBV10-3	12	.	.	TRBJ1-2	CAISVQEDGYTF	TGTGCCATCAGTGTTCAGGAAGATGGCTACACCTTC
TRBV7-9	15	.	.	TRBJ1-2	CASSLPETEAYGYTF	TGTGCCAGCAGCCTACCCGAGACAGAAGCTTATGGCTACACCTTC
TRBV19	13	.	once	TRBJ1-1	CASSGPGHFEAFF	TGTGCCAGTAGTGGACCGGGACACTTTGAAGCTTTCTTT
TRBV13	20	.	.	TRBJ2-5	CASSRSLGGAGGGVQETQYF	TGTGCCAGCAGCCGTAGCTTAGGGGGGGCCGGCGGGGGAGTCCAAGAGACCCAGTACTTC
TRBV6-4	13	.	.	TRBJ2-1	CASSGSTVGEQFF	TGTGCCAGCAGTGGAAGCACCGTTGGTGAGCAGTTCTTC
TRBV5-4	16	.	.	TRBJ2-5	CASSYGGGDSGETQYF	TGTGCCAGCAGCTACGGCGGAGGGGACTCAGGAGAGACCCAGTACTTC
TRBV7-8	15	.	.	TRBJ1-5	CASSFLDAGNQPQHF	TGTGCCAGCAGCTTTTTAGATGCAGGGAATCAGCCCCAGCATTTT
TRBV10-1	16	.	.	TRBJ2-2	CASEDYNRKNTGELFF	TGCGCCAGCGAGGACTACAATCGGAAAAACACCGGGGAGCTGTTTTTT
TRBV9	15	.	.	TRBJ1-5	CASSPGGRSNQPQHF	TGTGCCAGCAGCCCAGGAGGGCGAAGCAATCAGCCCCAGCATTTT
TRBV30	14	.	.	TRBJ1-2	CAWSVSAGPYGYTF	TGTGCCTGGAGTGTCTCAGCGGGGCCCTATGGCTACACCTTC
TRBV9	16	.	.	TRBJ1-6	CASSGGAGRGDSPLHF	TGTGCCAGCAGCGGGGGCGCAGGGCGGGGGGATTCACCCCTCCACTTT
TRBV4-3	15	TRBD1	.	TRBJ1-1	CASSLSTGVNTEAFF	TGCGCCAGCAGCTTAAGCACAGGGGTGAACACTGAAGCTTTCTTT
TRBV25-1	16	.	.	TRBJ2-3	CASSDIGGRGTDTQYF	TGTGCCAGCAGTGATATAGGGGGACGGGGCACAGATACGCAGTATTTT
TRBV21-1	15	.	.	TRBJ1-1	CASSTRTGGNTEAFF	TGTGCCAGCAGCACGCGGACAGGGGGGAACACTGAAGCTTTCTTT
TRBV4-3	14	TRBD1	.	TRBJ1-5	CASSHDRESQPQHF	TGCGCCAGCAGCCACGACAGGGAGAGTCAGCCCCAGCATTTT
TRBV19	16	TRBD1	.	TRBJ2-5	CASSIGSGRGLETQYF	TGTGCCAGTAGTATTGGGTCCGGCAGGGGGTTAGAGACCCAGTACTTC
TRBV12-5	16	TRBD2	.	TRBJ2-7	CASGLVASGGYYEQYF	TGTGCTAGTGGTTTGGTAGCTAGCGGGGGTTACTACGAGCAGTACTTC
TRBV19	13	.	.	TRBJ1-2	CASTQSGGPGSTF	TGTGCCAGTACCCAAAGTGGGGGCCCCGGGTCCACCTTC
TRBV5-1	15	TRBD1	.	TRBJ1-2	CASSVGTGRYYGYTF	TGCGCCAGCAGCGTCGGGACAGGGCGGTACTATGGCTACACCTTC
TRBV7-3	13	TRBD1	.	TRBJ1-1	CASSVDRGTEAFF	TGTGCCAGCAGCGTGGACAGGGGGACTGAAGCTTTCTTT
TRBV30	13	TRBD1	.	TRBJ1-2	CASTGTGFGGYTF	TGTGCCTCCACCGGGACAGGGTTTGGTGGCTACACCTTC